The 27 T cell receptor beta chains below come from one sample, sequenced in a study of T-cell reconstitution after alpha-beta-depleted transplantation in children. Unique molecular identifiers were built into the TCRbeta library. TCRdb called the PCR reads again in MiXCR, with one record for every CDR3 protein. The sample has nearly 350,000 distinct CDR3 sequences, around 16% seen once. Here the sequenced sample was PBMCs, mostly from graft donor cells, taken 360 days after TCRalphabeta/CD19-depleted stem cell transplant. Every receptor here comes from a male patient between 2 and 10 years old who had a stem cell transplant for acute lymphoblastic leukemia, so the T cells may come from the graft donor.

This clonotype was found a few times. The V gene is TRBV7-9, the J gene TRBJ1-1, with D uncertain. Trimming took 5 bases from V and 11 from J, leaving 15 bases between them. The V gene's germline CDR1 is SEHNR and CDR2 FQNEAQ (reference sequence). This CDR3 has 12 amino acids. The CDR3: CASSPQGLLAFF. CDR3 bases: TGTGCCAGCAGCCCGCAAGGCTTGTTGGCTTTCTTT.

The rearrangement uses TRBV7-2 and TRBJ2-5; 9 positions agree with TRBD1. The junction had 7 bases not matched to a gene; V was cut back by 5 bases and J by 3 bases. The length of the CDR3 is 15 residues. The germline V gene has CDR1 SGHTA and CDR2 FQGNSA. The CDR3 bases are TGTGCCAGCAGCCTTTGGGACAGGGACGAAGAGACCCAGTACTTC. Its translation is CASSLWDRDEETQYF.

This clonotype was counted only a few times. The genes are TRBV12-3 or TRBV12-4 and TRBJ2-1, with 8 bases aligning to TRBD1. The CDR3 is 15 amino acids. J lost 6 bases, V lost 5 bases, and 9 bases had no gene match. The CDR3 protein is CASSPWDRLGNEQFF. CDR3 nucleotides: TGTGCCAGCAGTCCCTGGGACAGGCTTGGCAATGAGCAGTTCTTC.

The chain links TRBV12-3 or TRBV12-4 to TRBJ1-2; D gene uncertain. The CDR3 consists of 15 residues. V gave up 2 bases and J gave up 3 bases, with 13 bases separating them. CDR3 sequence: CASSLKRALDYGYTF. The CDR3 bases are TGTGCCAGCAGTTTAAAGAGGGCGTTAGACTATGGCTACACCTTC.

The chain has TRBV4-1 and TRBJ2-5; 13 bases line up with TRBD2. Per germline, CDR1 MGHRA and CDR2 YSYEKL. The CDR3 sequence is 17 residues long. Germline trimming cut 4 bases from V and 4 bases from J; bases unmatched to any gene: 9. The CDR3, as DNA: TGCGCCAGCAGCCGCGGCGGACTAGCGGGAGACAGAGAGACCCAGTACTTC. Protein product: CASSRGGLAGDRETQYF.

Many counts were recorded for this clonotype. The V and J genes are TRBV24-1 and TRBJ2-2; TRBD1 matches at 9 bases. Trimming took 3 bases from V and 7 from J; bases not matched to a gene: 2. Germline-derived CDR1 and CDR2 are KGHDR and SFDVKD. The CDR3 is made up of 14 amino acids. The CDR3 sequence is CATSDRTGVGELFF. The CDR3 nucleotides are TGTGCCACCAGTGATCGGACAGGGGTCGGGGAGCTGTTTTTT.

The V and J genes are TRBV20-1 and TRBJ1-1; a possible D gene is TRBD1 (6 bases). The V and J ends lost 6 bases and 3 bases respectively, with 23 bases between them. Germline CDR1 DFQATT, CDR2 SNEGSKA (reference sequence). CDR3 size: 16 residues. In DNA form, the CDR3 reads TGCAGTGCAAGGGACAAGATGATGAGGGCGCACACTGAAGCTTTCTTT. Translated, it gives CSARDKMMRAHTEAFF.

The V and J genes are TRBV5-1 and TRBJ2-1; maybe TRBD2 (5 bases). This CDR3 has 13 amino acids. Germline lookup yields CDR1 SGHRS and CDR2 YFSETQ. Trimming left V 0 bases short and J 7 bases short, with 8 bases between. CDR3 DNA: TGCGCCAGCAGCTTGGAAGGCGGGAATGAGCAGTTCTTC. It is translated as CASSLEGGNEQFF.

This chain links TRBV28 with TRBJ1-6; weak D call: TRBD1 (6 bases). Germline loops: CDR1 MDHEN, CDR2 SYDVKM. Trimming removed 8 bases from V and 7 bases from J, with 15 bases in between. The CDR3 is 14 residues long. CDR3 sequence: CASRGGRGNSPLHF. CDR3 DNA sequence: TGTGCCAGCCGCGGGGGCAGGGGAAATTCACCCCTCCACTTT.

In its sample, this clonotype was seen a few times. The rearrangement uses TRBV11-2 and TRBJ2-1; 8 positions agree with TRBD1. The CDR3 length is 16 residues. Germline V CDR1 and CDR2: SGHAT, FQNNGV. V lost 3 bases and J lost 4; bases outside the gene matches: 8. The CDR3 nucleotides are TGTGCCAGCAGCTTTGACAGGGGTAGGTTTTACAATGAGCAGTTCTTC. Its translation is CASSFDRGRFYNEQFF.

V is TRBV5-1 and J is TRBJ2-1; unclear D gene. The CDR3 runs 16 residues. Trimming stripped 0 bases from V and 2 bases from J, with 12 bases between. Germline lookup yields CDR1 SGHRS and CDR2 YFSETQ. CDR3 DNA sequence: TGCGCCAGCAGCTTGGCCGCCGTTGGGACCTACAATGAGCAGTTCTTC. The encoded protein is CASSLAAVGTYNEQFF.

This clonotype was found a few times. The gene calls are TRBV4-3 and TRBJ1-4; a possible D gene is TRBD1 (5 bases). The CDR3 runs 15 residues. Trimming removed 3 bases at V and 3 bases at J, with 11 bases between. CDR1 and CDR2 from the germline V gene are LGHNA and YSLEER. CDR3 nucleotides: TGCGCCAGCAGCCATCGAGGGGCCGCTAATGAAAAACTGTTTTTT. Encoded protein: CASSHRGAANEKLFF.

V is TRBV28 and J is TRBJ2-7; 11 bases agree with TRBD2. Germline CDR1 is MDHEN and CDR2 is SYDVKM. CDR3 length equals 17 residues. Losses at the gene ends were 3 bases for V and 4 bases for J; bases not matched to a gene: 11. The CDR3 sequence is CASSLESRGLAVYEQYF. CDR3 DNA sequence: TGTGCCAGCAGTTTGGAGTCGCGGGGACTAGCGGTATACGAGCAGTACTTC. Drawing the rest from reference TRBV28 and TRBJ2-7, the complete variable domain is DVKVTQSSRYLVKRTGEKVFLECVQDMDHENMFWYRQDPGLGLRLIYFSYDVKMKEKGDIPEGYSVSREKKERFSLILESASTNQTSMYLCASSLESRGLAVYEQYFGPGTRLTVT.

This clonotype came up a few times. This chain uses TRBV5-1 with TRBJ2-3; TRBD1 agrees at 12 bases. CDR1 and CDR2 (germline): SGHRS, YFSETQ. With V trimmed by 4 bases and J by 4 bases, 4 bases remained unmatched. The CDR3 totals 15 residues. CDR3 nucleotides: TGCGCCAGCAGCGGTGGGACAGGGGGCGCAGATACGCAGTATTTT. It encodes CASSGGTGGADTQYF.

The V and J genes are TRBV4-3 and TRBJ2-5; D perhaps matches TRBD2 (7 bases). This CDR3 region has 15 residues. V was cut by 1 base and J by 3 bases, with 12 bases left in between. Per germline, CDR1 LGHNA and CDR2 YSLEER. CDR3 region: CASSQAQGTKETQYF. The DNA for the CDR3 is TGCGCCAGCAGCCAAGCTCAGGGGACTAAAGAGACCCAGTACTTC.

This clonotype was picked up a small number of times. The gene calls are TRBV7-3 and TRBJ2-7; 9 nucleotides line up with TRBD2. With 5 bases clipped from V and 2 bases from J, the junction kept 4 bases outside the gene matches. CDR1 SGHTA and CDR2 FQGTGA come from the germline V gene. This CDR3 comprises 14 residues. The CDR3 nucleotides are TGTGCCAGCAGCCGTAGCGGGGGTGCCTACGAGCAGTACTTC. Protein: CASSRSGGAYEQYF.

This clonotype was counted between two and nine times. The V gene is TRBV3-1, the J gene TRBJ2-1, with TRBD2 identical over 9 bases. The germline V gene has CDR1 LGHDT and CDR2 YNNKEL (reference sequence). This CDR3 contains 16 residues. J was trimmed by 5 bases and V by 1 base; bases with no gene match: 6. The DNA for the CDR3 is TGTGCCAGCAGCCAAGTAATACTAGCGGGCAACAATGAGCAGTTCTTC. Translated, it gives CASSQVILAGNNEQFF.

V gene TRBV12-3 or TRBV12-4 combines with J gene TRBJ2-1; TRBD2 matches 8 bases. Trimming at V came to 0 bases and at J to 0 bases, leaving 10 bases not matched to a gene. This CDR3 has 19 amino acids. The CDR3 DNA sequence: TGTGCCAGCAGTTTAGCGGGGCTAGCGGGCCGGAGCTCCTACAATGAGCAGTTCTTC. Translating gives CASSLAGLAGRSSYNEQFF.

This clonotype was counted ten times or more. V and J are TRBV20-1 and TRBJ2-3, with TRBD1 identical over 8 bases. This CDR3 spans 13 amino acids. Germline loops: CDR1 DFQATT, CDR2 SNEGSKA (reference sequence). With V trimmed by 6 bases and J by 5 bases, 7 bases remained unmatched. CDR3 residues: CSARDRSKDTQYF. CDR3 coding DNA: TGCAGTGCAAGGGACAGGTCAAAAGATACGCAGTATTTT.

There are a few counts of this clonotype. The rearrangement links TRBV24-1 to TRBJ2-2, with D uncertain. This CDR3 has 12 residues. Germline-derived CDR1 and CDR2 are KGHDR and SFDVKD. V was trimmed by 9 bases and J by 4 bases, leaving 8 bases between them. In DNA form, the CDR3 reads TGTGCCACCCTGGGTGGCACCGGGGAGCTGTTTTTT. As protein: CATLGGTGELFF.

The chain links TRBV4-3 to TRBJ2-2; TRBD2 is a possible D gene (5 bases). The CDR3 length is 14 residues. CDR1 is LGHNA, CDR2 YSLEER, per germline. Trimming left V 3 bases short and J 6 bases short, with 11 bases between. Written as DNA, the CDR3 is TGCGCCAGCAGCCATGAGGGAGAAGCCGGGGAGCTGTTTTTT. This codes for CASSHEGEAGELFF.

This clonotype has just a few counts. This rearrangement joins TRBV20-1 to TRBJ1-1; tentative D call: TRBD1 (5 bases). The CDR3 length is 14 residues. V lost 1 base to trimming and J lost 5 bases, with 14 bases between them. Germline CDR1 is DFQATT and CDR2 is SNEGSKA (reference sequence). The CDR3 DNA follows: TGCAGTGCTAGAGTTCCGGGTCGGGGGACTGAAGCTTTCTTT. Its protein is CSARVPGRGTEAFF.

This clonotype was observed a few times. This chain uses TRBV28 with TRBJ2-1; D ambiguous. Germline V gene sequence: CDR1 MDHEN, CDR2 SYDVKM. V was clipped by 8 bases and J by 5 bases, with 13 bases between them. The CDR3 runs to 13 residues. CDR3 in amino acids: CASSPEAHNEQFF. The CDR3 region has the DNA TGTGCCAGCTCTCCCGAGGCCCACAATGAGCAGTTCTTC.

The V gene is TRBV28, the J gene TRBJ2-3; TRBD2 matches 8 bases. Germline loops: CDR1 MDHEN, CDR2 SYDVKM. This CDR3 region has 17 residues. After removal of 5 bases from V and 6 bases from J, the junction contained 16 bases not matched to a gene. The CDR3 sequence is CASSPNAIAGHADTQYF. Written as DNA, the CDR3 is TGTGCCAGCAGTCCCAACGCTATAGCGGGACACGCGGATACGCAGTATTTT.

CDR3 residues: CATREPGTYILNQPQHF. CDR3 coding DNA: TGTGCCACCAGGGAACCCGGGACATATATACTCAATCAGCCCCAGCATTTT. The chain uses TRBV24-1 and TRBJ1-5; D is perhaps TRBD1 (6 bases). Germline CDR1 is KGHDR and CDR2 is SFDVKD. The V and J ends lost 7 bases and 3 bases respectively, with 21 bases between them. The CDR3 is 17 amino acids.

The chain has TRBV7-1 and TRBJ1-2, with D tentatively TRBD1 (6 bases). TRBV7-1 is flagged as an ORF with uncertain function. The V end was cut by 2 bases, the J end by 4 bases, with 14 bases between. CDR3 size: 15 residues. CDR3 in amino acids: CASSSLGGDGYGYTF. The CDR3 region has the DNA TGTGCCAGCAGCTCACTAGGGGGAGACGGCTATGGCTACACCTTC.

The V gene is TRBV3-1, the J gene TRBJ2-1, with unresolved D. Deletions cut 1 base from V and 2 bases from J, with 15 bases between. The length of the CDR3 is 17 residues. Germline V gene data show CDR1 as LGHDT and CDR2 as YNNKEL (reference sequence). The CDR3 spells CASSQVPPSWTYNEQFF. The CDR3 DNA is TGTGCCAGCAGCCAAGTCCCCCCTAGTTGGACCTACAATGAGCAGTTCTTC.